Below are 9 T cell receptor beta chains sequenced from a single sample in a study of beta chain features in type 1 diabetes. Reverse transcribing all isolated RNA meant expressed TCRB transcripts were sequenced. The protocol was immunoSEQ multiplex PCR, while the TCRdb copy is restricted to in-frame clones and leaves out a portion. The sample lists about 160,000 clones; around 8% were seen once. These TCRs are of unknown antigen specificity. Points from the study as a whole: In every one of the four CD4+ subsets, TCRB CDR3s were moderately but significantly shorter in Type 1 diabetes patients.

The sequenced sample was central memory CD4+ T cells from blood. The receptor source for this set is a woman in her thirties or forties with type 1 diabetes.

The J gene is TRBJ1-1, the V gene TRBV7-2; 7 nucleotides line up with TRBD1. Germline V gives CDR1 SGHTA, CDR2 FQGNSA. The CDR3 covers 14 residues. Germline trimming cut 5 bases from V and 4 bases from J; bases unmatched to any gene: 7. CDR3 DNA sequence: TGTGCCAGCAGCACACAGGGGTTGGGCACTGAAGCTTTCTTT. Translation: CASSTQGLGTEAFF.

This clone was counted only a few times. The V and J genes are TRBV28 and TRBJ1-1; D is undetermined. The CDR3 has 13 residues. Trimming stripped 7 bases from V and 0 bases from J, with 9 bases between. Germline assignment: CDR1 MDHEN and CDR2 SYDVKM. The CDR3 nucleotides read TGTGCCAGCACTGGGCAATTGAACACTGAAGCTTTCTTT. As protein: CASTGQLNTEAFF.

The chain carries TRBV9 and TRBJ2-3; D is possibly TRBD2 (5 bases). The V gene lost 7 bases and the J gene lost 6 bases, with 12 bases spanning the gap. This CDR3 region has 12 residues. The germline V gene has CDR1 SGDLS and CDR2 YYNGEE. This CDR3 is CASGGGVDTQYF. The CDR3, as DNA: TGTGCCAGCGGAGGAGGTGTGGATACGCAGTATTTT.

This clone has only a few counts. The chain links TRBV10-3 to TRBJ2-7, with 9 bases lining up with TRBD1. Germline CDR1 and CDR2: ENHRY and SYGVKD. This CDR3 region has 16 residues. V was clipped by 10 bases and J by 0 bases; unmatched bases: 13. The CDR3 DNA reads as TGTGCCACCGCCCCGAGAGGACAGGGGAGCTCCTACGAGCAGTACTTC. Protein sequence: CATAPRGQGSSYEQYF.

This clone was counted at least ten times. V and J are TRBV25-1 and TRBJ2-7; TRBD1 aligns across 8 bases. CDR1 MGHDK and CDR2 SYGVNS come from the germline V gene. The CDR3 totals 15 residues. V trimming: 9 bases; J trimming: 4 bases; junction bases outside the gene matches: 14. The CDR3 DNA reads TGTGCCAGTTCCGCAACAGGGGGAGTTATTTACGAGCAGTACTTC. Encoded protein: CASSATGGVIYEQYF.

This clone was picked up a small number of times. The chain uses TRBV9 and TRBJ2-3; 7 bases match TRBD2. Germline values: CDR1 SGDLS, CDR2 YYNGEE. CDR3 length equals 15 residues. J gave up 0 bases and V 6 bases, and 7 bases lay outside the gene matches. The CDR3 nucleotides are TGTGCCAGCACCGGACACGGGGGGAGCACAGATACGCAGTATTTT. Translated, it gives CASTGHGGSTDTQYF.

This clone came up a few times. The gene calls are TRBV28 and TRBJ1-1; D remains ambiguous. Per the germline V gene, CDR1 is MDHEN and CDR2 is SYDVKM. Trimming cost V 11 bases and J 0 bases, with 19 bases left between them. CDR3 length: 15 amino acids. CDR3 nucleotide sequence: TGTGCCGCCGGCGGGTCCGGCAGGCTGAACACTGAAGCTTTCTTT. This codes for CAAGGSGRLNTEAFF.

This clone was recorded a few times. The chain joins TRBV11-1 to TRBJ1-1; 7 nucleotides agree with TRBD1. The CDR3 consists of 15 residues. J gave up 6 bases and V 4 bases, and 11 bases lay outside the gene matches. Germline-derived CDR1 and CDR2 are SGHAT and FQDESV (reference sequence). The CDR3 coding sequence is TGTGCCAGCAGCTCCAAGGTGACAGGGTCGGCTGAAGCTTTCTTT. It codes for CASSSKVTGSAEAFF.

This clone was observed a few times. Within the sample, other DNA sequences also encode this same CDR3. The chain joins TRBV5-1 to TRBJ2-7; tentative D call: TRBD1 (5 bases). The CDR3 consists of 13 residues. V dropped 1 base and J dropped 3 bases, with 8 bases sitting between them. In germline, CDR1 is SGHRS, CDR2 YFSETQ. As DNA, the CDR3 is TGCGCCAGCAGCTTGACAGGCAACTACGAGCAGTACTTC. Its translation is CASSLTGNYEQYF.